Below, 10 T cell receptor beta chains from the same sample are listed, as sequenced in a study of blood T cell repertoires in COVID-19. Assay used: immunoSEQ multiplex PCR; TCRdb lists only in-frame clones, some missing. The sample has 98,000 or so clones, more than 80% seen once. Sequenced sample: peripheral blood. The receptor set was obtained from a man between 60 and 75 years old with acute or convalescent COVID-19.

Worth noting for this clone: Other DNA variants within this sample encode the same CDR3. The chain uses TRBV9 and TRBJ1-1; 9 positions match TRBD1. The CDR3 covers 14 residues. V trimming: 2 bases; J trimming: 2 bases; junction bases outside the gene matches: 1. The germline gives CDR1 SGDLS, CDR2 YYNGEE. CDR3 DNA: TGTGCCAGCAGCGTTACAGGGGGCAACACTGAAGCTTTCTTT. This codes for CASSVTGGNTEAFF. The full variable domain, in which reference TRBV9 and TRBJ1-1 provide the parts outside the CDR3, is DSGVTQTPKHLITATGQRVTLRCSPRSGDLSVYWYQQSLDQGLQFLIQYYNGEERAKGNILERFSAQQFPDLHSELNLSSLELGDSALYFCASSVTGGNTEAFFGQGTRLTVV.

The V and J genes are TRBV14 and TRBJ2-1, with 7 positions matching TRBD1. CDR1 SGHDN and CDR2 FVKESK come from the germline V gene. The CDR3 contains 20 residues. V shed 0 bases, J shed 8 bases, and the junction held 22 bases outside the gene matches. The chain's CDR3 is CASSQDKFTLLTGQADEQFF. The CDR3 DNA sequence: TGTGCCAGCAGCCAAGATAAGTTTACCTTGCTGACCGGACAGGCTGATGAGCAGTTCTTC.

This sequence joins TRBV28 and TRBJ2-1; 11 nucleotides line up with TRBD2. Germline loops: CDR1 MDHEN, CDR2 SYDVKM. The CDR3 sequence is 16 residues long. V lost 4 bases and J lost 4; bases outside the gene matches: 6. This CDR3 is CASSSLSGRAYNEQFF. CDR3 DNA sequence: TGTGCCAGCAGTTCTCTTAGCGGGAGGGCTTACAATGAGCAGTTCTTC.

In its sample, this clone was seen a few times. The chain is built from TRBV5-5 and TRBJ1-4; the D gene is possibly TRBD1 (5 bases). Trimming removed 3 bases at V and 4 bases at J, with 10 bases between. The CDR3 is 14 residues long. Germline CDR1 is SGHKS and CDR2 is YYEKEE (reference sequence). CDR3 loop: CASSYRDYNEKLFF. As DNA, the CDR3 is TGTGCCAGCAGCTACCGGGACTATAATGAAAAACTGTTTTTT.

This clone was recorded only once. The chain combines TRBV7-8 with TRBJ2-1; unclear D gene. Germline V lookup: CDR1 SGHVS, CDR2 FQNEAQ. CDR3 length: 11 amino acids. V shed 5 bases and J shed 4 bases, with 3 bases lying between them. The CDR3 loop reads CASSVYNEQFF. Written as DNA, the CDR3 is TGTGCCAGCAGCGTATACAATGAGCAGTTCTTC. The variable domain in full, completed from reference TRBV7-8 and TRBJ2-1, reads GAGVSQSPRYKVAKRGQDVALRCDPISGHVSLFWYQQALGQGPEFLTYFQNEAQLDKSGLPSDRFFAERPEGSVSTLKIQRTQQEDSAVYLCASSVYNEQFFGPGTRLTVL.

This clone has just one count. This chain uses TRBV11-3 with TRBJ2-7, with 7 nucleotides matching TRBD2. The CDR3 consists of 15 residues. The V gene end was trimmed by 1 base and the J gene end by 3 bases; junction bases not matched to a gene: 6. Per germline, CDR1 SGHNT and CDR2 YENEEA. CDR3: CASSLGGGGGYEQYF. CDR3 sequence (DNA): TGTGCCAGCAGCTTAGGAGGTGGGGGGGGCTACGAGCAGTACTTC.

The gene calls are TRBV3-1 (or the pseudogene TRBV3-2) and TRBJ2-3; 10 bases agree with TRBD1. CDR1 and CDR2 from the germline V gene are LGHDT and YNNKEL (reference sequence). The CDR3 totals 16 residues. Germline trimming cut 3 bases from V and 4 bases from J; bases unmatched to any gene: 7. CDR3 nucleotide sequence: TGTGCCAGCAGCCAGGGTGGACAGGGGGTGGCAGATACGCAGTATTTT. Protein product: CASSQGGQGVADTQYF.

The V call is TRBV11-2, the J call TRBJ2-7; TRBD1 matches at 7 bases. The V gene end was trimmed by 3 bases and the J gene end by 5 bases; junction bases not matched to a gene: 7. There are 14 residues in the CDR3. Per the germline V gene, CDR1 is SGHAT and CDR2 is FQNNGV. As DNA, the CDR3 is TGTGCCAGCAGCTTGATGGGACAGTACAACGAGCAGTACTTC. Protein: CASSLMGQYNEQYF.

The CDR3 sequence is CASSLGASGTYEQYF. CDR3 bases: TGTGCCAGTAGCCTGGGGGCTAGCGGTACCTACGAGCAGTACTTC. J is TRBJ2-7 and V is TRBV19; possibly TRBD2 for D (7 bases). Germline CDR1 reads LNHDA; CDR2 reads SQIVND (reference sequence). This CDR3 has 15 amino acids. Trimming removed 6 bases from V and 2 bases from J, with 17 bases in between.

The CDR3 sequence: CATSDPGLFGTGELFF. In nucleotides, the CDR3 is TGTGCCACCAGTGACCCGGGACTTTTCGGCACCGGGGAGCTGTTTTTT. The genes are TRBV24-1 and TRBJ2-2, with a possible D match to TRBD2 (6 bases). CDR1 and CDR2 (germline): KGHDR, SFDVKD. The CDR3 covers 16 residues. Trimming cost V 4 bases and J 4 bases, with 15 bases left between them.